The source of this T cell receptor (beta chain) is a study of response to subunit inactivated influenza vaccine. TCRdb called the RT-PCR reads again in MiXCR, with one record for every CDR3 protein. This table holds 400,000 to 650,000 distinct CDR3 sequences, around 7.7% found once. V was cut by 0 bases and J by 9 bases, with 12 bases left in between. Germline V gene data show CDR1 as ENHRY and CDR2 as SYGVKD. This CDR3 region has 14 residues. The study's findings and limits: Seasonal influenza vaccination, on each occasion, was suggested by the authors to recruit few new T cells.

To note about this clonotype: Its antigen is undetermined.

The V and J genes are TRBV10-3 and TRBJ2-1, with D perhaps TRBD2 (6 bases). This sequence originates from a man between 50 and 75 years old who received an inactivated influenza vaccine. This sample comprised PBMCs from blood, obtained less than 25 months after vaccination. The DNA for the CDR3 is TGTGCCATCAGTGAGTCTCGGGAGTGGGGTGAGCAGTTCTTC. It encodes CAISESREWGEQFF.